The clone carrying this T cell receptor (beta chain) was observed a few times. This specimen belongs to a study of identical twins. The trim removed 3 bases at V and 4 bases at J, leaving 5 bases unmatched. This CDR3 is built from 15 residues. Germline V gene lookup returns CDR1 SGHTA and CDR2 FQGNSA. Template switching added a universal primer site; cDNA carried unique molecular identifiers. TCRdb passed the 5' RACE reads through MiXCR, listing each CDR3 protein once. The data contain around 340,000 distinct CDR3 sequences, 9% to 15% of them singletons. The same sample was also studied in work on yellow fever vaccine responses in identical twins.

This sequence was found in a woman between 18 and 29 years old in good health. Sequencing was performed on CD8+ T cells sorted from blood. The V gene is TRBV7-2, the J gene TRBJ2-1; 8 bases are a match to TRBD2. CDR3 sequence: CASSFIAGTYNEQFF. DNA for the CDR3: TGTGCCAGCAGCTTTATAGCGGGGACTTACAATGAGCAGTTCTTC.